What follows describes a single TCR beta chain. The sample comes from a study of cytomegalovirus exposure and HLA in healthy donors. The PCR contained 60 Vbeta and 13 Jbeta primers. Repertoires were generated with immunoSEQ multiplex PCR, while TCRdb's copy carries only in-frame clones and drops some. The sample has 100,000 to 150,000 clones, roughly 83% seen once. V lost 8 bases, J lost 6 bases, and 17 bases lay in between. The CDR3 is 13 amino acids. CDR1 SGHVS and CDR2 FQNEAQ come from the germline V gene. This TCR was sampled from a man aged 18 to 29 in good health and CMV-seronegative. The sample consisted of PBMCs. The V call is TRBV7-8, the J call TRBJ2-7; tentative D call: TRBD2 (6 bases). The CDR3 loop is CASVGGAQVEQYF. For the CDR3, the DNA is TGTGCCAGCGTGGGGGGAGCCCAGGTCGAGCAGTACTTC.